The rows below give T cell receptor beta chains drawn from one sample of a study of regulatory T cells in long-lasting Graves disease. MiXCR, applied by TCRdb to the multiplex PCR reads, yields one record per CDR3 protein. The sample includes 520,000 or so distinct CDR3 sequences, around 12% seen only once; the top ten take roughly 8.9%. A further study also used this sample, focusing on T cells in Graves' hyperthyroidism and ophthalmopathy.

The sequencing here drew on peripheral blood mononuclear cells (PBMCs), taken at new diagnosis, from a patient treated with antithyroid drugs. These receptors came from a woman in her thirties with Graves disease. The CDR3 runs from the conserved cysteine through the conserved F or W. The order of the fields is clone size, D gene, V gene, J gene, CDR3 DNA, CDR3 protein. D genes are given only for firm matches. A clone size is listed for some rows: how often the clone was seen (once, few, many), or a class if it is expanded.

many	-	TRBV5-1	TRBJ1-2	TGCGCCAGCAGCGTGGGGCAGAACTATGGCTACACCTTC	CASSVGQNYGYTF
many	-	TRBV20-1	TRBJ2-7	TGCAGTGCTAGGGGACGGGGCTCTTTCTACGAGCAGTACTTC	CSARGRGSFYEQYF
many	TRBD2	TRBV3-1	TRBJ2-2	TGTGCCAGCAGCCACTCCACCGGGACTACTAACACCGGGGAGCTGTTTTTT	CASSHSTGTTNTGELFF
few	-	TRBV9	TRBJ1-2	TGTGCCAGCAGCGTTGGGGCGGGAGCTAACTATGGCTACACCTTC	CASSVGAGANYGYTF
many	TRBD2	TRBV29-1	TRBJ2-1	TGCAGCGTTGATTCGACTAGCGGGAGTATCGATGAGCAGTTCTTC	CSVDSTSGSIDEQFF
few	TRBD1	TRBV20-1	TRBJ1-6	TGCAGTGTACAGGGGGCGAATAATTCACCCCTCCACTTT	CSVQGANNSPLHF
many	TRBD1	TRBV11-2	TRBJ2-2	TGTGCCAGCAGGAGACAGGGAGTCCCCGGGGAGCTGTTTTTT	CASRRQGVPGELFF
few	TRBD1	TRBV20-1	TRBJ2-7	TGCAGTGCTGGACCGGGACAGGGTAGCTACGAGCAGTACTTC	CSAGPGQGSYEQYF
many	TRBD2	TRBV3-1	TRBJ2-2	TGTGCCAGCAGCCAACTTCGACTAGCCCGCACCGGGGAGCTGTTTTTT	CASSQLRLARTGELFF
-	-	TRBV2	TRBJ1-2	TGTGCCTGCAGTGAACCCCTGGACACCCGGTCTGGCTACACCTTC	CACSEPLDTRSGYTF
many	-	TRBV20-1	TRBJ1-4	TGCAGTGCTTCCCTAAGAGGGGAAAAACTGTTTTTT	CSASLRGEKLFF
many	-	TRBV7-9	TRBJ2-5	TGTGCCAGCAGTCTACAGAATTTAGACCTAGTAAGCGGAGAGACCCAGTACTTC	CASSLQNLDLVSGETQYF
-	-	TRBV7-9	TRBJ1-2	TGTGCCAGCATCGACTGGACGGTGAACTATGGCTACACCTTC	CASIDWTVNYGYTF
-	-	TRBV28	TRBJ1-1	TGTGCCAGCAGTTTTCATTGGGCGACAGCGCGGAACACTGAAGCTTTCTTT	CASSFHWATARNTEAFF
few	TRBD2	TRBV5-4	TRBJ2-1	TGTGCCAGCAGCTCACTAAGCGGGAGTAGATCCTACAATGAGCAGTTCTTC	CASSSLSGSRSYNEQFF
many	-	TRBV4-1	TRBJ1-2	TGCGCCAGCAGCGTAGCAGGGACCCTTAACTATGGCTACACCTTC	CASSVAGTLNYGYTF
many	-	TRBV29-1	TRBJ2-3	TGCAGCGTCGCCCCCGGGGACAGCACAGATACGCAGTATTTT	CSVAPGDSTDTQYF
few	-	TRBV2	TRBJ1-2	TGTGCCAGCAGTTCACAGATCTATGGCTACACCTTC	CASSSQIYGYTF
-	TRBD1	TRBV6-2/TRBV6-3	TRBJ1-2	TGTGCCACCGTCCGCGGGGCGGGACAGGGTGACTATGGCTACACCTTC	CATVRGAGQGDYGYTF
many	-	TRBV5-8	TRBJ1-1	TGTGCCAGCAGCCTTTCACAGGAAACCCTTGGGACTGAAGCTTTCTTT	CASSLSQETLGTEAFF
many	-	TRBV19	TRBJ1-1	TGTGCCAGTAGTCTCCGGTTCATGAACACTGAAGCTTTCTTT	CASSLRFMNTEAFF
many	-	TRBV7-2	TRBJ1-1	TGTGCCAGCAGCTTAGTTAGGGCAGACCCAGCTTTCTTT	CASSLVRADPAFF
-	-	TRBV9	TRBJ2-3	TGTGCCAGCAGCGTGACGCAGGGCACCCCTAGCACAGATACGCAGTATTTT	CASSVTQGTPSTDTQYF
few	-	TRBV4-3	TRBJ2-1	TGCGCCAGCAGCCGCCAATTGAGTGATGAGCAGTTCTTC	CASSRQLSDEQFF
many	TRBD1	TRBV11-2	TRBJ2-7	TGTGCCAGCAGCTTAGCCGTGGGACAGTCTATTTACGAGCAGTACTTC	CASSLAVGQSIYEQYF
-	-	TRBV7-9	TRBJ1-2	TGTGCCAGCAGCAGCAGGGGAGTTTATGGCTACACCTTC	CASSSRGVYGYTF
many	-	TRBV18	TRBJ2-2	TGTGCCAGCTCGAGAGTGGAACAAAAGACCGGGGAGCTGTTTTTT	CASSRVEQKTGELFF
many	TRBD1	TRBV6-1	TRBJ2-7	TGTGCCAGCCGCCCAGGGGGCTCCTCTTACGAGCAGTACTTC	CASRPGGSSYEQYF
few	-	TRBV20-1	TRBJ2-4	TGCAGTGCTAGAGGCGCCGGGACTGGGCAAAACATTCAGTACTTC	CSARGAGTGQNIQYF
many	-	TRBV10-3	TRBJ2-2	TGTGCCATCGGCAGGAGTGTCGCAAACACCGGGGAGCTGTTTTTT	CAIGRSVANTGELFF
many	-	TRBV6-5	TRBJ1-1	TGTGCCAGCAGTTACGACAGGTCGGCGAACACTGAAGCTTTCTTT	CASSYDRSANTEAFF
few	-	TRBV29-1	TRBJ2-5	TGCAGCGTCCTCGGGCCCACCGAGGAGACCCAGTACTTC	CSVLGPTEETQYF
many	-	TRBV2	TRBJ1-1	TGTGCCAGCAGCGTACAGGGGAACACTGAAGCTTTCTTT	CASSVQGNTEAFF
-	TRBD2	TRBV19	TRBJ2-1	TGTGCCAGTAGTATGTTTTCGTCCCGACTAGCGGGGACCGATGAGCAGTTCTTC	CASSMFSSRLAGTDEQFF
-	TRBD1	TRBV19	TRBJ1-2	TGTGCCAGTAGTATAGAAGGACAGGGGAACTATGGCTACACCTTC	CASSIEGQGNYGYTF
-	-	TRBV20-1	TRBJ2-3	TGCAGTGCTAGAGGGCAGGGAAACACAGATACGCAGTATTTT	CSARGQGNTDTQYF
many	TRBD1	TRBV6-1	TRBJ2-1	TGTGCCAGCAGTCCTGGGACAGGGAACAATGAGCAGTTCTTC	CASSPGTGNNEQFF
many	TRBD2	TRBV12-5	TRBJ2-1	TGTGCTAGTTGTTCCTCTAGCGGGTCGGGCAATGAGCAGTTCTTC	CASCSSSGSGNEQFF
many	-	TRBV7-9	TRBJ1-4	TGTGCCAGCAGCTTAGGGGCCCACCTGGGATATGAAAAACTGTTTTTT	CASSLGAHLGYEKLFF
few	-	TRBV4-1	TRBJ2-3	TGCGCCAGCAGCCAGGCGGGGTTGGGCGCAGATACGCAGTATTTT	CASSQAGLGADTQYF
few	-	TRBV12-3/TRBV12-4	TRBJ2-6	TGTGCCAGCAGTTCACAAAAAAGGAGCTCTGGGGCCAACGTCCTGACTTTC	CASSSQKRSSGANVLTF
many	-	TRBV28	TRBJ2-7	TGTGCCAGCAGTTTTTTCTCATTTTCCACCCCAAGAAACTACGAGCAGTACTTC	CASSFFSFSTPRNYEQYF
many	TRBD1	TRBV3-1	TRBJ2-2	TGTGCCAGCAGCCGCCGACAGGGGGCAACGGGCGGGGAGCTGTTTTTT	CASSRRQGATGGELFF
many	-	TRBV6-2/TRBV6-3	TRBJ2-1	TGTGCCAGCAGTTCAACAGGGTTCGCCTACAATGAGCAGTTCTTC	CASSSTGFAYNEQFF
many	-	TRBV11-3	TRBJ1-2	TGTGCCAGCAGCTTAGAAATGGGGATTAACTATGGCTACACCTTC	CASSLEMGINYGYTF
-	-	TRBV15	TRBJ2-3	TGTGCCACCAGCAGAGATCTCGCTAGCACAGATATGCAGTATTTT	CATSRDLASTDMQYF
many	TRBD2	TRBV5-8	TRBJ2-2	TGTGCCAGCAGCTTGACTAGCGGGAGGTGGTCCGGGGAGCTGTTTTTT	CASSLTSGRWSGELFF
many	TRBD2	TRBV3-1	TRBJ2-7	TGTGCCAGCAGCCTAAAAAGAGGGCTAGCGGGAAGACGCCCCTACGAGCAGTACTTC	CASSLKRGLAGRRPYEQYF
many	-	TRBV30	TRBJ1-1	TGTGCCTGGACCGGAGGAATGGGCACTGAAGCTTTCTTT	CAWTGGMGTEAFF
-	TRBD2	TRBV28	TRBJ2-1	TGTGCCAGCCTTACTAGCGGGAAGCAGGGTGAGCAGTTCTTC	CASLTSGKQGEQFF
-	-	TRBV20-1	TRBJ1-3	TGCAGTGCTAGGCCCTGGACAGCCGAAAACACCATATATTTT	CSARPWTAENTIYF
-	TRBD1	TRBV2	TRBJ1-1	TGTGCCAGCAGCGACCGGACAGGGTTTACTGAAGCTTTCTTT	CASSDRTGFTEAFF
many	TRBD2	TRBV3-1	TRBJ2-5	TGTGCCAGCAGCCCGATACTTTACACTGGGACTAGTGGGAAAGAGACCCAGTACTTC	CASSPILYTGTSGKETQYF
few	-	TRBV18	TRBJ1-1	TGTGCCAGCTCACCCTCAGGGAGTGCGGACACTGAAGCTTTCTTT	CASSPSGSADTEAFF
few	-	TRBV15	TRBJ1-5	TGTGCCACCGGCCCGACGGGAGGTCAGCCCCAGCATTTT	CATGPTGGQPQHF
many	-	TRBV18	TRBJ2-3	TGTGCCAGCTCACCATACGCAGATACGCAGTATTTT	CASSPYADTQYF
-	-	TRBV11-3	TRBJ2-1	TGTGCCAGCAGCCCGAGAGTCCCAGAAGACAATGAGCAGTTCTTC	CASSPRVPEDNEQFF